This entry lists 2 T cell receptor beta chains sequenced from one sample in a study of control samples from healthy donors and cancer patients. Sequenced by immunoSEQ multiplex PCR; TCRdb stores in-frame clones only, minus some. The table includes approximately 68,000 clones, more than 80% detected once. The specimen was blood. All receptors come from a man between 60 and 75 years old in good health.

The rearrangement uses TRBV30 and TRBJ2-3; tentative D call: TRBD1 (5 bases). Germline lookup yields CDR1 GTSNPN and CDR2 SVGIG (reference sequence). The CDR3 is 12 amino acids. Here the CDR3 reads CAQVPSTDTQYF. DNA of the CDR3: TGTGCACAGGTTCCTAGCACAGATACGCAGTATTTT.

The V call is TRBV5-5, the J call TRBJ2-3; perhaps TRBD1 as D (6 bases). The germline V gene encodes CDR1 SGHKS and CDR2 YYEKEE (reference sequence). The CDR3 length is 18 residues. With 6 bases removed from V and 2 bases from J, the gap between germline ends came to 25 bases. The CDR3 bases are TGTGCCAGCAACTTTGGAAGAGGGGGAACTTCAACCACAGATACGCAGTATTTT. Residues: CASNFGRGGTSTTDTQYF.